This T cell receptor (beta chain) was captured by sequencing in a study of cytomegalovirus exposure and HLA in healthy donors (dated by TCRdb to 2017 to 2019). Study-level background: According to a later analysis, the 120 validation repertoires were produced on the same platform as the approximately 610 repertoires of the first cohort. The aim of the study was to test whether cataloging public T cell receptors could identify signatures of past pathogen exposure. Besides the first cohort of 666 subjects, a separate validation cohort made up of around 120 different subjects was used. To predict cytomegalovirus infection status, the study combined high-throughput TCR immunosequencing, statistical association of individual TCRs with disease status, and machine learning. Study-wide findings and limitations: A few of the identified cytomegalovirus-associated TCR beta chains were confirmed in vitro to be specific for cytomegalovirus antigens. Across donors, most TCR sequences were observed very rarely, whereas some public TCRs were present in many individuals. The classifier was reported to diagnose cytomegalovirus status with high specificity and sensitivity in both the original and validation cohorts. A total of 164 TCR beta chains were listed by the study as associated with cytomegalovirus. A later analysis had no HLA typing for the validation cohort, so co-occurrence there was scored across all 130 or so repertoires. According to the authors, the approach could potentially be generalized to other disease states and immunological phenotypes. Subsequent analysis determined that TCRs grouped into clusters in the first cohort also showed a tendency toward co-occurrence across the 120 or so validation repertoires, and 94% of cluster scores exceeded 0.

In the case of this clone: Its recognized antigen is unknown. There are no base qualities to consult, and no much larger clone falls within one base.

The germline V gene sets CDR1 to SGDLS and CDR2 to YYNGEE. The CDR3 spans 13 residues, from the cysteine through the phenylalanine. This entry keeps only the CDR3 DNA: 39 bases, framed from base 1. V loses 3 bases, J loses 6 bases, and the germline ends lie 13 bases apart. The donors belonged to the validation cohort of around 130 subjects, which was separate from the roughly 700-subject first cohort. The library was made by the immunoSEQ multiplex PCR assay. In the original analysis: A statistical classification framework was developed to diagnose cytomegalovirus status using the catalog of TCR beta chain sequences. The clones in this table, taken by TCRdb from immuneACCESS, are in-frame only. Not every clone is retained; where verified, under half of the shortfall comes from an unresolved V gene, and the cause of the rest is unknown. That table supplies the V and J calls and clone size; D and trimming were determined from the DNA. This sample is represented by fewer than 200,000 clones; about 86% of them were singletons. The ten most abundant clones make up about 6% of the sample.

What was sequenced was PBMCs. This receptor was obtained from a woman aged 25 to 39 in good health and CMV-seronegative. This receptor chain uses TRBV9 and TRBJ2-7, with the D gene uncertain. For the CDR3, the sequence is CASSGDNDREQYF. The bases are TGTGCCAGCAGCGGTGACAACGACCGCGAGCAGTACTTC.